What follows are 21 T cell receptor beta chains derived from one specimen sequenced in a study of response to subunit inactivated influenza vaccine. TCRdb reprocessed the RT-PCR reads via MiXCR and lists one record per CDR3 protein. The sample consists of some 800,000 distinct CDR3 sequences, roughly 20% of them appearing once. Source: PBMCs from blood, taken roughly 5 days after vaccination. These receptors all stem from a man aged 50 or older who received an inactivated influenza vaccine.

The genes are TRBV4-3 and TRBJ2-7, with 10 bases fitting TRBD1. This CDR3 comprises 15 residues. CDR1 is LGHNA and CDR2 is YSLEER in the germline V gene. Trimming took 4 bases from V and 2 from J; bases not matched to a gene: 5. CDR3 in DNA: TGCGCCAGCAGCCGATGGGGGACAGGGGCCTACGAGCAGTACTTC. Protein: CASSRWGTGAYEQYF.

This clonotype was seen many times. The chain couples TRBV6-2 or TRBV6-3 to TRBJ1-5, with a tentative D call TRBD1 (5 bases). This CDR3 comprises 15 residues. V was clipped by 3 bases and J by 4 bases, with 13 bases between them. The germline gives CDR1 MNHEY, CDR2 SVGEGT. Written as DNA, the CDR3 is TGTGCCAGCAGTTATATGCTGGGGGGAAATCAGCCCCAGCATTTT. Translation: CASSYMLGGNQPQHF.

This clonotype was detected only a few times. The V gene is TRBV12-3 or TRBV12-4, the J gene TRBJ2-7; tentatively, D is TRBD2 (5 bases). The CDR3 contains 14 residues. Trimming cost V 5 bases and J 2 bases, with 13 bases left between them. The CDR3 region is CASSPRYGTYEQYF. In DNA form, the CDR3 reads TGTGCCAGCAGTCCCCGGTACGGGACCTACGAGCAGTACTTC.

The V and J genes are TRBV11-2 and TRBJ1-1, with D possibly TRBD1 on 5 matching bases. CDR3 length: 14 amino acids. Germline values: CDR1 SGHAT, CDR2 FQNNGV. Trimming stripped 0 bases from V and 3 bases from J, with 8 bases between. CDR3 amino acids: CASSLDRADTEAFF. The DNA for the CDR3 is TGTGCCAGCAGCTTAGACAGGGCCGACACTGAAGCTTTCTTT.

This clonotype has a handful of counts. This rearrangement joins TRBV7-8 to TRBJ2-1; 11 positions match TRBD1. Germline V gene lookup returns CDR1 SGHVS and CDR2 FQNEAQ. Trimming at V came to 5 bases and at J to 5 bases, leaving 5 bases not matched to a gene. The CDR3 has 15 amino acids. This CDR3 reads CASSRDRGRDNEQFF. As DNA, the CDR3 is TGTGCCAGCAGCCGGGACAGGGGGAGGGACAATGAGCAGTTCTTC.

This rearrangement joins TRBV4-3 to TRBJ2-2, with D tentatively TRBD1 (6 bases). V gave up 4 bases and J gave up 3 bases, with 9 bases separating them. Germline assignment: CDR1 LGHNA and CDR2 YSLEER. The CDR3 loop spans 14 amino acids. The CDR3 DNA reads TGCGCCAGCAGCCGGGACACTTACACCGGGGAGCTGTTTTTT. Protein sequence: CASSRDTYTGELFF.

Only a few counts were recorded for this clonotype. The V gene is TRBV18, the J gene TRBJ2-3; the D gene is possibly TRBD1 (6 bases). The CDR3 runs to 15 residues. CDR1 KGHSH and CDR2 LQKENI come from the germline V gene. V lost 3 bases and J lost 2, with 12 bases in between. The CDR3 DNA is TGTGCCAGCTCACCCCCAGGGGCCCACACAGATACGCAGTATTTT. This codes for CASSPPGAHTDTQYF.

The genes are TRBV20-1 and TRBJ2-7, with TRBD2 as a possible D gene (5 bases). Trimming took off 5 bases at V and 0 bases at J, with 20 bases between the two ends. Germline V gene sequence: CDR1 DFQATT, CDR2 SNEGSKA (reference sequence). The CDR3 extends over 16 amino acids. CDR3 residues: CSARAADGLSSYEQYF. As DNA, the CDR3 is TGCAGTGCTCGCGCTGCGGACGGACTTAGCTCCTACGAGCAGTACTTC.

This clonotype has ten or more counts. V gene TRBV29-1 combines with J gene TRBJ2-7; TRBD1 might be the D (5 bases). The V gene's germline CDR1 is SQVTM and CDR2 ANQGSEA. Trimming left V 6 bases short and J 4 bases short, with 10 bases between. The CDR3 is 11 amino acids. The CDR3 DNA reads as TGCAGCGTCCGAGACAGATACGAGCAGTACTTC. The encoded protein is CSVRDRYEQYF.

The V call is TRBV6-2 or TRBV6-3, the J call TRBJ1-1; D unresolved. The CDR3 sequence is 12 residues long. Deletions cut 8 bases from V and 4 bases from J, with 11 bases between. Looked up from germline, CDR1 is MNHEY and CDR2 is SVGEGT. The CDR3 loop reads CASVATGTEAFF. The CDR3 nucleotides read TGTGCCAGCGTTGCTACGGGCACTGAAGCTTTCTTT.

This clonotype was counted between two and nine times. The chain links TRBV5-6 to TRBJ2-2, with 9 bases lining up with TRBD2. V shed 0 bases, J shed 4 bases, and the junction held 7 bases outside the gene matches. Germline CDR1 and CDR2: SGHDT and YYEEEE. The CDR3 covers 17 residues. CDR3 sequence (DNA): TGTGCCAGCAGCTTGGGGTCAGCGGGAGGTTTCACCGGGGAGCTGTTTTTT. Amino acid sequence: CASSLGSAGGFTGELFF.

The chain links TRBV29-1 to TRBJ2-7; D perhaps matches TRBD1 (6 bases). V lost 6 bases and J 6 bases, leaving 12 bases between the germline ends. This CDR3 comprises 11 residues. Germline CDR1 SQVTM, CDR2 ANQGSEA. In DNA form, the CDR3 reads TGCAGCGTCGGGACACCGGTCGAGCAGTACTTC. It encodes CSVGTPVEQYF.

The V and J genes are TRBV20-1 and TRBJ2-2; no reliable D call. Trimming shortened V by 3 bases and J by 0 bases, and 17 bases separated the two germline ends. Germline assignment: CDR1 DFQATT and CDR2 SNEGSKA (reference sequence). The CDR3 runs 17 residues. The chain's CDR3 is CSASNSLWAPNTGELFF. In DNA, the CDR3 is TGCAGTGCTAGTAACTCCTTGTGGGCCCCGAACACCGGGGAGCTGTTTTTT.

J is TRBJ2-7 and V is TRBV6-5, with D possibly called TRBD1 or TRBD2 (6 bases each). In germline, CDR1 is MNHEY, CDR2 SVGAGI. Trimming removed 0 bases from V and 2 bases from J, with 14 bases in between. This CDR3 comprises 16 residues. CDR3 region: CASSYSSGGPPYEQYF. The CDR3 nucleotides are TGTGCCAGCAGTTACTCGAGTGGGGGGCCGCCCTACGAGCAGTACTTC.

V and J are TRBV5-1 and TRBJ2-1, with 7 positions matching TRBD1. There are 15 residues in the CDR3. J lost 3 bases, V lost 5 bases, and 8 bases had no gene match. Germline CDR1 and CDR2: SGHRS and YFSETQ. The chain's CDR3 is CASSVAQGVYNEQFF. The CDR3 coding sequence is TGCGCCAGCAGTGTCGCGCAGGGGGTCTACAATGAGCAGTTCTTC.

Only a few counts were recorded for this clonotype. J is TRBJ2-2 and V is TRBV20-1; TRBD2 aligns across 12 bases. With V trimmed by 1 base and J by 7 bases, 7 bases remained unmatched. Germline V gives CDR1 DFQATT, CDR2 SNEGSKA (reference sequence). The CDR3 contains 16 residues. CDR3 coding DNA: TGCAGTGCTAGAGTGCTAGCGGGAGGGCATAACGGGGAGCTGTTTTTT. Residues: CSARVLAGGHNGELFF.

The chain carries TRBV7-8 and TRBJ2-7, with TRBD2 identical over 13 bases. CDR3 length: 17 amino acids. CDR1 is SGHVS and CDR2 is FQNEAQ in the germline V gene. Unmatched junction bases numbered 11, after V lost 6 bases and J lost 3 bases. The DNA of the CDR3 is TGTGCCAGCAGTTTTGGGACTAGCGGGAACCAAATCTACGAGCAGTACTTC. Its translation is CASSFGTSGNQIYEQYF. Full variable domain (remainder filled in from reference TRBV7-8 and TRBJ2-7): GAGVSQSPRYKVAKRGQDVALRCDPISGHVSLFWYQQALGQGPEFLTYFQNEAQLDKSGLPSDRFFAERPEGSVSTLKIQRTQQEDSAVYLCASSFGTSGNQIYEQYFGPGTRLTVT.

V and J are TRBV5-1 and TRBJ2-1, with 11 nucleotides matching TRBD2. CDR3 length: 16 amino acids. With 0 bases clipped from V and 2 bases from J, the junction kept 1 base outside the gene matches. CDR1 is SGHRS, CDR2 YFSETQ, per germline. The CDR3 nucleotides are TGCGCCAGCAGCTTGGAACTAGCGGGGGCCTACAATGAGCAGTTCTTC. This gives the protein CASSLELAGAYNEQFF.

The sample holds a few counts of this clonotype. Here the CDR3 DNA reads TGTGCCAGCCGGGCTACCCGAGGGGGCGAGCAGTACTTC. As protein: CASRATRGGEQYF. The chain employs TRBV12-3 or TRBV12-4 and TRBJ2-7; TRBD1 is a possible D gene (6 bases). The CDR3 totals 13 residues. The V end lost 8 bases, the J end lost 6 bases, and 17 bases lay between the germline ends.

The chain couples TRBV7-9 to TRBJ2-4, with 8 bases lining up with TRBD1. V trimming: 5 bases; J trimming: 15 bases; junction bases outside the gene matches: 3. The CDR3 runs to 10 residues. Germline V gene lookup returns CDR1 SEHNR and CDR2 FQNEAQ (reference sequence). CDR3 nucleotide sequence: TGTGCCAGCAGCCCTGGACAGGGGTACTTC. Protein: CASSPGQGYF.

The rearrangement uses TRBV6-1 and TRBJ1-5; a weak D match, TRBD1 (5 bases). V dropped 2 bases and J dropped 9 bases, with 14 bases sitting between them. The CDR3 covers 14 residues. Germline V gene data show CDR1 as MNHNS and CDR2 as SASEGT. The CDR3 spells CASSERTGTGPQHF. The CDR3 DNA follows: TGTGCCAGCAGTGAACGAACGGGGACGGGGCCCCAGCATTTT.